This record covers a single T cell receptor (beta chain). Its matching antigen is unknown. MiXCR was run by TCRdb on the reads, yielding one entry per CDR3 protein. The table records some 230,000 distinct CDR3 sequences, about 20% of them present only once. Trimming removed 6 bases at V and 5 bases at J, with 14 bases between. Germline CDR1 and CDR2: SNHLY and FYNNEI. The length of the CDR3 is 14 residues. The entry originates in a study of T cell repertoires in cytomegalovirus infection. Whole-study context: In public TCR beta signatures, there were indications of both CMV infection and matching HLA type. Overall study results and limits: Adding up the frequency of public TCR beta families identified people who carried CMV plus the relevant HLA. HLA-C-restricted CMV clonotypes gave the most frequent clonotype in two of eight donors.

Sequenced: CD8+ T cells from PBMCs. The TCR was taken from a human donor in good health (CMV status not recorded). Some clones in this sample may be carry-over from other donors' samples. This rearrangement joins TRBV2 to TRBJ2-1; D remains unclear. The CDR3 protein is CASRKVGSNNEQFF. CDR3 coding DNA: TGTGCCAGCAGAAAAGTGGGCTCTAACAATGAGCAGTTCTTC.